The TCR beta chain described here comes from a study of cytomegalovirus exposure and HLA in healthy donors. Whole-study results and caveats: The study designated fewer than 200 TCR beta chains cytomegalovirus-associated. Certain sequence variants were highly shared and formed a cluster, and this cluster was likely a sequencing artifact. Analysis was performed later, and it showed HLA-associated TCR beta chains to be more clonally expanded than equally common others.

With 60 Vbeta and 13 Jbeta primers, the PCR was carried out. Sequenced by immunoSEQ multiplex PCR; TCRdb stores in-frame clones only, minus some. The repertoire holds about 200,000 clones, with 82% as singletons. Trimming left V 0 bases short and J 4 bases short, with 6 bases between. There are 13 residues in the CDR3. Germline assignment: CDR1 SGHTA and CDR2 FQGTGA. Concerning this clone itself: Its target is unknown.

The sequenced material came from PBMCs. This TCR was sampled from a woman in her forties in good health and CMV-seronegative. The chain links TRBV7-3 to TRBJ2-5; D uncertain. CDR3 sequence reads: CASSLTAVETQYF. CDR3 coding DNA: TGTGCCAGCAGCTTAACGGCGGTAGAGACCCAGTACTTC.